A few counts support the clone carrying this T cell receptor (beta chain). The CDR3 covers 14 residues. V lost 5 bases to trimming and J lost 6 bases; unmatched junction nucleotides: 5. The germline V gene has CDR1 MNHEY and CDR2 SVGAGI. The data derive from a study of cytomegalovirus exposure and HLA in healthy donors. Vbeta (60) and Jbeta (13) primers were used in the PCR. Per the original data handling: Roughly 11 million shared chains were among the 60 million to 80 million unique TCR beta chains that a later analysis counted. Produced via immunoSEQ multiplex PCR; TCRdb's table is partial and in-frame only. The V and J calls and clone size are taken from that table; D and trimming were inferred from the DNA. Found here are about 140,000 clones, about 80% of them singletons; the top ten hold 2.5% to 3%.

This rearrangement joins TRBV6-5 to TRBJ2-1; 9 bases are a match to TRBD2. Source material: PBMCs. The receptor comes from a female donor in good health and CMV-seronegative. In nucleotides, the CDR3 is TGTGCCAGCAGTCAGGGACTAGCCGTCAATGAGCAGTTCTTC. Translation gives CASSQGLAVNEQFF.